These T cell receptor beta chains were read from a single sample in a study of cytotoxic CD8 clonotypes in ibrutinib-treated CLL. Sequencing was performed with immunoSEQ multiplex PCR; in TCRdb, only in-frame clones are kept and a portion is missing. The sample has about 130,000 clones; 80% to 90% are singletons. Sequenced here: PBMCs, sampled after 24 months of ibrutinib treatment. These receptors came from a human donor with chronic lymphocytic leukemia. Each CDR3 is given with its conserved first and last residue. The D gene is left open where the match is weak. Expanded clones get a size class; other rows say once, few or many, or leave the size out.

CDR3nt: TGTGCCAGCAGTTACCGGATTTCGGGCAAAAACATTCAGTACTTC
CDR3aa: CASSYRISGKNIQYF
v_gene: TRBV6-5
abundance: -
j_gene: TRBJ2-4
d_gene: -

CDR3nt: TGTGCCAGCTCCCCCGTCGCGTACGAGCAGTACTTC
CDR3aa: CASSPVAYEQYF
v_gene: TRBV18
abundance: -
j_gene: TRBJ2-7
d_gene: -

CDR3nt: TGTGCCAGCAGCTCGTCGTCTTACACCGGGGAGCTGTTTTTT
CDR3aa: CASSSSSYTGELFF
v_gene: TRBV7-9
abundance: -
j_gene: TRBJ2-2
d_gene: -

CDR3nt: TGTGCCAGCAGTAGGAGACTACTCTCCTACGAGCAGTACTTC
CDR3aa: CASSRRLLSYEQYF
v_gene: TRBV6-5
abundance: -
j_gene: TRBJ2-7
d_gene: -

CDR3nt: TGTGCCAGCAGTGAAGCTTGGGCAGGGGGCGGTGAAAAACTGTTTTTT
CDR3aa: CASSEAWAGGGEKLFF
v_gene: TRBV2
abundance: -
j_gene: TRBJ1-4
d_gene: TRBD1

CDR3nt: TGTGCCAGCTCACCCCAGGGGACTGGGAACACTGAAGCTTTCTTT
CDR3aa: CASSPQGTGNTEAFF
v_gene: TRBV18
abundance: once
j_gene: TRBJ1-1
d_gene: -

CDR3nt: TGTGCCAGCAGCTTAAGGACAGGGTCTTCCACCGGGGAGCTGTTTTTT
CDR3aa: CASSLRTGSSTGELFF
v_gene: TRBV7-6
abundance: -
j_gene: TRBJ2-2
d_gene: TRBD1

CDR3nt: TGTGCCAGCAGACACGTGTACGAGCAGTACTTC
CDR3aa: CASRHVYEQYF
v_gene: TRBV6-5
abundance: -
j_gene: TRBJ2-7
d_gene: -

CDR3nt: TGTGCCAGCAGTCCCCTTCCAGCAGGGTCGGGCTACACCTTC
CDR3aa: CASSPLPAGSGYTF
v_gene: TRBV6-5
abundance: -
j_gene: TRBJ1-2
d_gene: -

CDR3nt: TGTGCCAGCAGTTTAGGGCAGCCTAAGTCCAACTACACCTTC
CDR3aa: CASSLGQPKSNYTF
v_gene: TRBV28
abundance: -
j_gene: TRBJ1-2
d_gene: -

CDR3nt: TGTGCCAGCAGCTTAGCAAATCCACTAGTAGGACAGGGAAAATTTTACGAGCAGTACTTC
CDR3aa: CASSLANPLVGQGKFYEQYF
v_gene: TRBV7-2
abundance: -
j_gene: TRBJ2-7
d_gene: TRBD1

CDR3nt: TGTGCTAGTGGTGGCACAGGCTCCTACAATGAGCAGTTCTTC
CDR3aa: CASGGTGSYNEQFF
v_gene: TRBV12-5
abundance: -
j_gene: TRBJ2-1
d_gene: -

CDR3nt: TGTGCCAGCAGCCCCACCGGGACAGGGGACCCCGGCTACACCTTC
CDR3aa: CASSPTGTGDPGYTF
v_gene: TRBV28
abundance: few
j_gene: TRBJ1-2
d_gene: TRBD1

CDR3nt: TGTGCCAGCAGTTCCCCAGGCGGGTTGAATGAAAAACTGTTTTTT
CDR3aa: CASSSPGGLNEKLFF
v_gene: TRBV28
abundance: -
j_gene: TRBJ1-4
d_gene: -

CDR3nt: TGTGCCAGCAGTCCCCAACCCTTGCCGGACACCGGGGAGCTGTTTTTT
CDR3aa: CASSPQPLPDTGELFF
v_gene: TRBV28
abundance: once
j_gene: TRBJ2-2
d_gene: -

CDR3nt: TGTGCCAGCAGTCCCTCCGGGGGTGAACGAGGGGGCTATGGCTACACCTTC
CDR3aa: CASSPSGGERGGYGYTF
v_gene: TRBV2
abundance: -
j_gene: TRBJ1-2
d_gene: -

CDR3nt: TGTGCCAGCAGCCACCGGGACAGTGACCTTAATCAGCCCCAGCATTTT
CDR3aa: CASSHRDSDLNQPQHF
v_gene: TRBV5-6
abundance: -
j_gene: TRBJ1-5
d_gene: TRBD1

CDR3nt: TGTGCCAGTAGCTCGGTTCTGGCGGACTACAATGAGCAGTTCTTC
CDR3aa: CASSSVLADYNEQFF
v_gene: TRBV19
abundance: few
j_gene: TRBJ2-1
d_gene: -

CDR3nt: TGTGCCAGCAGCTTCCCGGGACAGGGCGGAGAGACCCAGTACTTC
CDR3aa: CASSFPGQGGETQYF
v_gene: TRBV7-2
abundance: -
j_gene: TRBJ2-5
d_gene: TRBD1

CDR3nt: TGTGCCAGTAGAGCAGGGTATGGTAACAACTATGGCTACACCTTC
CDR3aa: CASRAGYGNNYGYTF
v_gene: TRBV19
abundance: -
j_gene: TRBJ1-2
d_gene: -